This passage covers 10 T cell receptor beta chains from one sample sequenced in a study of shared clonotypes between healthy human individuals. Positively selected for CCR7, the CD45RO-negative cells used as naive CD8 cells excluded terminally differentiated effector memory CD45RA+ cells. Repertoires were generated with immunoSEQ multiplex PCR, while TCRdb's copy carries only in-frame clones and drops some. The sample records about 1.9 million clones, 93% being singletons. Sequenced input: naive CD8+ T cells from PBMCs. These receptors were obtained from a young man in good health. Some clones in this sample may be carry-over from other donors' samples.

J is TRBJ2-3 and V is TRBV10-1; no clear D gene. The V end lost 6 bases, the J end lost 4 bases, and 14 bases lay between the germline ends. The CDR3 is made up of 14 amino acids. The V gene's germline CDR1 is WNHNN and CDR2 SYGVQD (reference sequence). CDR3 loop: CASSDNVGADTQYF. The CDR3 DNA reads as TGCGCCAGCAGCGACAATGTCGGCGCAGATACGCAGTATTTT.

V is TRBV7-7 and J is TRBJ2-1; TRBD1 aligns across 7 bases. This CDR3 region has 14 residues. Germline-derived CDR1 and CDR2 are SSHAT and FNYEAQ (reference sequence). Trimming removed 5 bases from V and 8 bases from J; junction bases left unmatched: 9. The CDR3 is CASSQNRGDYEQFF. The DNA for the CDR3 is TGTGCCAGCAGCCAAAACAGGGGTGATTATGAGCAGTTCTTC.

On this clone itself: Other nucleotide sequences in the sample specify the same CDR3. The chain combines TRBV5-1 with TRBJ2-7; D possibly corresponds to TRBD1 (5 bases). The CDR3 has 14 amino acids. The V end lost 0 bases, the J end lost 3 bases, and 10 bases lay between the germline ends. CDR1 is SGHRS, CDR2 YFSETQ, per germline. CDR3 sequence: CASSLGQGYYEQYF. The CDR3 coding sequence is TGCGCCAGCAGCTTGGGGCAGGGTTACTACGAGCAGTACTTC.

This chain links TRBV28 with TRBJ2-5, with 10 bases lining up with TRBD1. The last part of the DNA fits TRBJ2-7 better; the J call may be wrong. The V gene's germline CDR1 is MDHEN and CDR2 SYDVKM. This CDR3 spans 12 amino acids. The CDR3 bases are TGTGCCAGCAGTTGGACAGGGGGCGAGCAGTACTTC. Its translation is CASSWTGGEQYF.

The rearrangement uses TRBV18 and TRBJ2-7, with D uncertain. This CDR3 region has 11 residues. The V and J ends lost 4 bases and 5 bases respectively, with 6 bases between them. Germline assignment: CDR1 KGHSH and CDR2 LQKENI. The CDR3 spells CASSRDHEQYF. The DNA of the CDR3 is TGTGCCAGCTCACGCGACCACGAGCAGTACTTC.

This clone has only one observation. This chain links TRBV6-1 with TRBJ1-2; D is perhaps TRBD1 (6 bases). Per germline, CDR1 MNHNS and CDR2 SASEGT. This CDR3 comprises 16 residues. V was cut by 2 bases and J by 3 bases, with 16 bases left in between. CDR3 in amino acids: CASSEWGGPFDYGYTF. DNA of the CDR3: TGTGCCAGCAGTGAATGGGGGGGGCCCTTCGACTATGGCTACACCTTC.

The V call is TRBV7-9, the J call TRBJ2-7, with TRBD1 as a possible D gene (9 bases). This CDR3 has 16 amino acids. CDR1 SEHNR and CDR2 FQNEAQ come from the germline V gene (reference sequence). Trimming stripped 5 bases from V and 0 bases from J, with 17 bases between. CDR3: CASSRGGQGSSYEQYF. CDR3 bases: TGTGCCAGCAGCCGGGGGGGACAGGGAAGCTCCTACGAGCAGTACTTC.

The chain employs TRBV9 and TRBJ2-1; weak D call: TRBD2 (5 bases). V shed 4 bases and J shed 3 bases, with 8 bases lying between them. The CDR3 totals 13 residues. Germline values: CDR1 SGDLS, CDR2 YYNGEE. The CDR3 sequence: CASSRGFYNEQFF. Here the CDR3 DNA reads TGTGCCAGCAGCCGGGGTTTCTACAATGAGCAGTTCTTC.

The chain is built from TRBV29-1 and TRBJ2-5; TRBD2 matches 12 bases. Germline CDR1 is SQVTM and CDR2 is ANQGSEA. The junction had 8 bases not matched to a gene; V was cut back by 2 bases and J by 4 bases. The CDR3 has 16 residues. CDR3 in amino acids: CSVETLGLAGRETQYF. The DNA for the CDR3 is TGCAGCGTTGAAACCTTAGGACTAGCGGGAAGAGAGACCCAGTACTTC. Filled out from reference TRBV29-1 and TRBJ2-5, the complete variable domain reads SAVISQKPSRDICQRGTSLTIQCQVDSQVTMMFWYRQQPGQSLTLIATANQGSEATYESGFVIDKFPISRPNLTFSTLTVSNMSPEDSSIYLCSVETLGLAGRETQYFGPGTRLLVL.

The chain joins TRBV29-1 to TRBJ2-2; D is undetermined. Germline lookup yields CDR1 SQVTM and CDR2 ANQGSEA. The ends were cut back, 3 bases at V and 7 bases at J, with 9 bases in the middle. The CDR3 loop spans 12 amino acids. The CDR3 nucleotides read TGCAGCGTTGACGTCTGGGGCGGGGAGCTGTTTTTT. Translating it yields CSVDVWGGELFF.